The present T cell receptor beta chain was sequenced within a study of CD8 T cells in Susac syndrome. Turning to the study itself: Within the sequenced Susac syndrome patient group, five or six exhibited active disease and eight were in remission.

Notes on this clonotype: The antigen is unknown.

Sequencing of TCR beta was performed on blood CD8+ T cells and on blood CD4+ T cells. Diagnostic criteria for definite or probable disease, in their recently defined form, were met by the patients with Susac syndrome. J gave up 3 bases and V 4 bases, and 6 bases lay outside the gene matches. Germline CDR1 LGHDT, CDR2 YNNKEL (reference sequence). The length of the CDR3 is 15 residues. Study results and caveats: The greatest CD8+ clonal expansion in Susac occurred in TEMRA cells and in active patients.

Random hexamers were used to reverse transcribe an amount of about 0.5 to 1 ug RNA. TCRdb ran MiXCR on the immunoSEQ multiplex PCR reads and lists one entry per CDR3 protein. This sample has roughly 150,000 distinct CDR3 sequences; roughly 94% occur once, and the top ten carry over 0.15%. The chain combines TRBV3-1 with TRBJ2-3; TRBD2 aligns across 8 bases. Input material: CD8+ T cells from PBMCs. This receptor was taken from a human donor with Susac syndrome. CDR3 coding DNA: TGTGCCAGCAGCCCCAGAGCGGGAGAGACAGATACGCAGTATTTT. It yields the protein CASSPRAGETDTQYF.